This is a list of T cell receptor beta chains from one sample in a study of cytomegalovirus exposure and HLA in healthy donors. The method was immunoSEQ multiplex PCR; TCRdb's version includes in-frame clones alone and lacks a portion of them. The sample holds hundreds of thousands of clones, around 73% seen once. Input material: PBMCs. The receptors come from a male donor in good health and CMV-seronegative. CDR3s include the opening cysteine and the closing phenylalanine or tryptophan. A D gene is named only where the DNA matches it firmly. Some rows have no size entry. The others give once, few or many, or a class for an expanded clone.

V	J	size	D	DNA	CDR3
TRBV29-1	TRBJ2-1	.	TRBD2	TGCAGGGCGAAGGGCGGGAGTGGCAATGAGCAGTTCTTC	CRAKGGSGNEQFF
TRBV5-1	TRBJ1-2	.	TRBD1	TGCGCCAGCAGCTTGACAGGGGGTTCCTATGGCTACACCTTC	CASSLTGGSYGYTF
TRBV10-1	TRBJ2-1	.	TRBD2	TGCGCCAGCAGTGATGCGGGAGGATCCTACAATGAGCAGTTCTTC	CASSDAGGSYNEQFF
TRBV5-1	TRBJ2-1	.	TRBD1	TGCGCCAGCAGCTTTACCGGGACAGGTACCAATGAGCAGTTCTTC	CASSFTGTGTNEQFF
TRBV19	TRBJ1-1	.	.	TGTGCCAGTAGTGCCCGCCAGTTGAACACTGAAGCTTTCTTT	CASSARQLNTEAFF
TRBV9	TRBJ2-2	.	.	TGTGCCAGCAGCCTTCCAAGGGGGGGAAACACCGGGGAGCTGTTTTTT	CASSLPRGGNTGELFF
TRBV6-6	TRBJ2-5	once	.	TGTGCCAGCAGATACGGTCCTAGCTTAGAGACCCAGTACTTC	CASRYGPSLETQYF
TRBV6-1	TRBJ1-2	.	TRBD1	TGTGCCAGCTTCCCCCGCGGGACAGACTATGGCTACACCTTC	CASFPRGTDYGYTF
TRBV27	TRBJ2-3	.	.	TGTGCCAGCAGTTATCAGGGGCCCGATACGCAGTATTTT	CASSYQGPDTQYF
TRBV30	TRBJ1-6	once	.	TGTGCCTGGACGATCCGGGCCAACCGGGGGAATTCACCCCTCCACTTT	CAWTIRANRGNSPLHF
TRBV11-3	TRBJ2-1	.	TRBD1	TGTGCCAGCAGCTTAGAGGGGGACAGAAAGAATGAGCAGTTCTTC	CASSLEGDRKNEQFF
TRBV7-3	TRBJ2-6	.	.	TGTGCCAGCAGCTTAATTCCGGGGGCTGGGGCCAACGTCCTGACTTTC	CASSLIPGAGANVLTF
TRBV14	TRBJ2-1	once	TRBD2	TGTGCCAGCAGCCATATAGCGGGAGGGCTGAGAAATGAGCAGTTCTTC	CASSHIAGGLRNEQFF
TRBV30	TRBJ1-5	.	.	TGTGCCTGGAGTGTACAAGTGGGAGGGAAAAGTCAGCCCCAGCATTTT	CAWSVQVGGKSQPQHF
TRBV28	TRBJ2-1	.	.	TGTGCCAGCAGCCTTCCCCATGCGGGACAGTACAATGAGCAGTTCTTC	CASSLPHAGQYNEQFF
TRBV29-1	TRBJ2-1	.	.	TGCAGCGTAGCACTGACTAGTGGACAACGTTTCTTC	CSVALTSGQRFF
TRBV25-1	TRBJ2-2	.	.	TGTGCCAGCAGTGATAGCAACACCGGGGAGCTGTTTTTT	CASSDSNTGELFF
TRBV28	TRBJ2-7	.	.	TGTGCCAGCACCTTGGGCGTTAGCTCCTACGAGCAGTACTTC	CASTLGVSSYEQYF
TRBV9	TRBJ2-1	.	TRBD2	TGTGCCAGCAGCGCCGGACTAGCGAGTTACAATGAGCAGTTCTTC	CASSAGLASYNEQFF
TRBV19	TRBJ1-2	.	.	TGTGCCAGCGTGGACGGCGCGGGGGGCTACACCTTC	CASVDGAGGYTF
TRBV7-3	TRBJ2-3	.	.	TGTGCCAGCAGCTTAACCCCCGCGGAAAAAGATACGCAGTATTTT	CASSLTPAEKDTQYF
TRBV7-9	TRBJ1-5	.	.	TGTGCCAGCAGCTTAGACGGAGGGCATAGCAATCAGCCCCAGCATTTT	CASSLDGGHSNQPQHF
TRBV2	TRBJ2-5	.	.	TGTGCCAGCAGTGGGCCCCAGGGGCCCGAGACCCAGTACTTC	CASSGPQGPETQYF
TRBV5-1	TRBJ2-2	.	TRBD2	TGCGCCAGCACCGGACTAGCGGTCGGGGAGCTGTTTTTT	CASTGLAVGELFF
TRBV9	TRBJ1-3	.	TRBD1	TGTGCCAGCAGCGACAGGGGTAACACCATATATTTT	CASSDRGNTIYF
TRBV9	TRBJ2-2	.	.	TGTGCCAGCAGCGCCCGACCTAGCGCGAACACCGGGGAGCTGTTTTTT	CASSARPSANTGELFF
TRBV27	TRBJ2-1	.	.	TGTGCCAGCCGACGGGGAGCGCTTGAGCAGTTCTTC	CASRRGALEQFF
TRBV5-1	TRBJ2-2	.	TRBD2	TGCGCCAGCAGCCCCCGGACTAGCGGGAAACTAACGAACACCGGGGAGCTGTTTTTT	CASSPRTSGKLTNTGELFF
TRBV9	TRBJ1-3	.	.	TGTGCCAGCAGCCCCCAACACCAGGGCATCTCTGGAAACACCATATATTTT	CASSPQHQGISGNTIYF
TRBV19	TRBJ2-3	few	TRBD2	TGTGCCAGTAGTAAACTAGCGGGAGGGTCCACAGATACGCAGTATTTT	CASSKLAGGSTDTQYF
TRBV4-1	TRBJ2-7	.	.	TGCGCCAGCAGCCAACGGGACATCTGGGTCTACGAGCAGTACTTC	CASSQRDIWVYEQYF
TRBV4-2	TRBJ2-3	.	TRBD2	TGTGCCAGCAGCCAAGATACACTAGCGGGAGTGCCAGATACGCAGTATTTT	CASSQDTLAGVPDTQYF
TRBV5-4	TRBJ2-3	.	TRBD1	TGTGCCAGCAGCCGCGACAGGGGGCAGGGAGATACGCAGTATTTT	CASSRDRGQGDTQYF
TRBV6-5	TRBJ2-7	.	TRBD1	TGTGCCAGCAGTGGGACAGGGAGCTCCTACGAGCAGTACTTC	CASSGTGSSYEQYF
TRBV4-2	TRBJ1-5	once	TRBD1	TGTGCCAGCAGCCAAGGCAGGGGGTTTAGTCAGCCCCAGCATTTT	CASSQGRGFSQPQHF
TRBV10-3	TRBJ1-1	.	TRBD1	TGTGCCATCAACTCGGGACAGGGACAGATAGGGACTGAAGCTTTCTTT	CAINSGQGQIGTEAFF
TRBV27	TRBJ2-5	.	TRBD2	TGTGCCAGCAGTTTGAGAACTAGCGGCCGCCCTTGGTACTTC	CASSLRTSGRPWYF
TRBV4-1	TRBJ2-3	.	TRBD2	TGCGCCAGCAGTCGTCCCAGCGGGGACAGCACAGATACGCAGTATTTT	CASSRPSGDSTDTQYF
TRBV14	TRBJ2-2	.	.	TGTGCCAGCAGCCAAAATTTGGGGAGAGCCGGGGAGCTGTTTTTT	CASSQNLGRAGELFF
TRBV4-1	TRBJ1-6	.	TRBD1	TGCGCCAGCAGCCATAAACAGGGGGCTCGGAATTCACCCCTCCACTTT	CASSHKQGARNSPLHF
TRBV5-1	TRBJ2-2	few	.	TGCGCCAGCAGCTTGAATGATGGCGGGGCCGGGGAGCTGTTTTTT	CASSLNDGGAGELFF
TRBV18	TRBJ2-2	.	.	TGTGCCAGCTCACAGGGGCCGGTGAACACCGGGGAGCTGTTTTTT	CASSQGPVNTGELFF
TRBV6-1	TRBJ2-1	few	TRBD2	TGTGCCAGCAGTAGGGGACTAGCGGGTGTCAATGAGCAGTTCTTC	CASSRGLAGVNEQFF
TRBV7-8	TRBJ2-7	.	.	TGTGCCAGCAGCTTACCCCTATGGGGGGAGAATCCCTTCGAGCAGTACTTC	CASSLPLWGENPFEQYF
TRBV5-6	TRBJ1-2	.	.	TGTGCCAGCAGCTTGTTCCAGGCCTATGGCTACACCTTC	CASSLFQAYGYTF
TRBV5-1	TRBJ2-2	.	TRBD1	TGCGCCAGCAGCTTGGGACAGGGCAAACACGGGGAGCTGTTTTTT	CASSLGQGKHGELFF
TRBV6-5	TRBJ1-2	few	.	TGTGCCAGCAGTCAGGGGACACAGATCTATGGCTACACCTTC	CASSQGTQIYGYTF
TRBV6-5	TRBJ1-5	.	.	TGTGCCAGCAGTTACTTCCCACGGAATCAGCCCCAGCATTTT	CASSYFPRNQPQHF
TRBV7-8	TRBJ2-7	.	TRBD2	TGTGCCAGCAGCGCGGGACTAGCGTCGGCCTACGAGCAGTACTTC	CASSAGLASAYEQYF
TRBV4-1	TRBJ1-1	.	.	TGCGCCAGCAGCCAAGGGCAGCGGAGCACTGAAGCTTTCTTT	CASSQGQRSTEAFF
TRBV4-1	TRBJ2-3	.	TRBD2	TGCGCCAGCAGCCAAGGGACTAGCGGGACCAGCACAGATACGCAGTATTTT	CASSQGTSGTSTDTQYF
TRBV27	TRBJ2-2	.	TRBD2	TGTGCCAGCAGTTTATCGGGACTAGGTTCCGGGGAGCTGTTTTTT	CASSLSGLGSGELFF
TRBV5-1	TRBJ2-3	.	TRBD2	TGCGCCAGCAGCCCTAGACTAGCGGTAACCCCCACAGATACGCAGTATTTT	CASSPRLAVTPTDTQYF